A selection of T cell receptor beta chains follows, all from one sample in a study of naive and memory T cell subsets. A single record per CDR3 protein comes from TCRdb applying MiXCR to the UMI-ligation and nested PCR reads. The sample lists about 140,000 distinct CDR3 sequences, approximately 18% seen once, with about 0.6% in the top ten. Sequencing was carried out using naive CD8+ T cells from blood. These receptors were obtained from a human donor in good health. Both conserved end residues are trimmed from each CDR3. The order of the fields is V gene, clone size, CDR3 length, CDR3 protein. Clone size, where shown, is once, few, many, or a class for clones that have expanded.

v_gene: TRBV9; abundance: few; len: 12; CDR3aa: ASSPGGVSNEQF
v_gene: TRBV27; abundance: few; len: 12; CDR3aa: ASSFGGASYEQY
v_gene: TRBV28; abundance: many; len: 10; CDR3aa: ASRSDHQPQH
v_gene: TRBV10-1; abundance: NA; len: 11; CDR3aa: ASSEPSYNEQF
v_gene: TRBV18; abundance: few; len: 14; CDR3aa: ASSPVGQPTGHEQY
v_gene: TRBV5-6; abundance: NA; len: 9; CDR3aa: ASGSLPEQF
v_gene: TRBV6-5; abundance: NA; len: 14; CDR3aa: ASSYTASGSTDTQY
v_gene: TRBV9; abundance: NA; len: 14; CDR3aa: ASSVETGISGNTIY
v_gene: TRBV11-2; abundance: few; len: 13; CDR3aa: ASSPGWAGYAEAF
v_gene: TRBV7-9; abundance: NA; len: 12; CDR3aa: ASQLAPPTDTQY
v_gene: TRBV7-9; abundance: NA; len: 15; CDR3aa: ASTHEGGRESGHEQF
v_gene: TRBV27; abundance: few; len: 11; CDR3aa: ASSLYSGSEQY
v_gene: TRBV6-1; abundance: few; len: 13; CDR3aa: ASRSGSKVYNEQF
v_gene: TRBV20-1; abundance: NA; len: 8; CDR3aa: SAGSGGYT
v_gene: TRBV7-6; abundance: few; len: 12; CDR3aa: ASLDRDGTGELF
v_gene: TRBV4-1; abundance: few; len: 11; CDR3aa: ASSQDPEDTQY
v_gene: TRBV29-1; abundance: few; len: 13; CDR3aa: SVQGAVGGSYEQY
v_gene: TRBV14; abundance: NA; len: 13; CDR3aa: ASSHLAGRGTEAF
v_gene: TRBV28; abundance: few; len: 11; CDR3aa: ASTFRGPTEAF
v_gene: TRBV23-1; abundance: few; len: 14; CDR3aa: ASSQWVGESSYEQY
v_gene: TRBV7-6; abundance: NA; len: 12; CDR3aa: ASSISPGGTEAF
v_gene: TRBV12-5; abundance: few; len: 13; CDR3aa: ASGGLAGEENTQY
v_gene: TRBV6-5; abundance: few; len: 10; CDR3aa: ASRQPNQPQH
v_gene: TRBV7-9; abundance: NA; len: 14; CDR3aa: ASSLAQGEWTYEQY
v_gene: TRBV9; abundance: few; len: 12; CDR3aa: ASSEGLDTDTQY
v_gene: TRBV18; abundance: once; len: 11; CDR3aa: ANSPRGGTEAF
v_gene: TRBV28; abundance: NA; len: 11; CDR3aa: ASSLESLYGYT
v_gene: TRBV7-9; abundance: few; len: 19; CDR3aa: ASSLAPGQGPYYSTYNEQF
v_gene: TRBV5-1; abundance: few; len: 15; CDR3aa: ASSWPTGQGHTGELF
v_gene: TRBV12-3/TRBV12-4; abundance: few; len: 12; CDR3aa: ASSLPDRPHAQH
v_gene: TRBV19; abundance: NA; len: 11; CDR3aa: ASRQGWDNEQF
v_gene: TRBV12-3/TRBV12-4; abundance: NA; len: 14; CDR3aa: ASSPQDGVSGNTIY
v_gene: TRBV12-3/TRBV12-4; abundance: few; len: 12; CDR3aa: ASSEGGPYNEQF
v_gene: TRBV19; abundance: NA; len: 13; CDR3aa: ASSIDLFGVGELF
v_gene: TRBV9; abundance: many; len: 12; CDR3aa: ASSLRASSYEQY
v_gene: TRBV15; abundance: few; len: 13; CDR3aa: ATSREGQGRTEAF
v_gene: TRBV12-5; abundance: NA; len: 14; CDR3aa: ASGFRQEYSNQPQH
v_gene: TRBV6-1; abundance: NA; len: 13; CDR3aa: ASSSHLAGKYEQY
v_gene: TRBV2; abundance: NA; len: 11; CDR3aa: ASSGTGGRYAF
v_gene: TRBV5-5; abundance: few; len: 12; CDR3aa: ASSLSGDYNEQF
v_gene: TRBV27; abundance: NA; len: 13; CDR3aa: ASSFLSDNTDTQY
v_gene: TRBV21-1; abundance: NA; len: 14; CDR3aa: ASSKKREGHFHEQF
v_gene: TRBV7-2; abundance: NA; len: 14; CDR3aa: ASSLGTATSQETQY
v_gene: TRBV28; abundance: NA; len: 11; CDR3aa: ASTPRGSYEQY
v_gene: TRBV4-3; abundance: NA; len: 13; CDR3aa: ASSQETGLPHTQY
v_gene: TRBV6-5; abundance: NA; len: 11; CDR3aa: ASSLSGPDGYT
v_gene: TRBV7-6; abundance: few; len: 15; CDR3aa: ASSLVSGRVPYNEQF
v_gene: TRBV25-1; abundance: NA; len: 10; CDR3aa: ASSDHNTEAF
v_gene: TRBV6-6; abundance: few; len: 12; CDR3aa: ASSYGTGDSPLH
v_gene: TRBV4-1; abundance: NA; len: 12; CDR3aa: ASSQENSNQPQH
v_gene: TRBV7-9; abundance: NA; len: 14; CDR3aa: ASSLLTSGVWYEQF
v_gene: TRBV4-3; abundance: NA; len: 14; CDR3aa: ASSQDWREKSDEQY
v_gene: TRBV29-1; abundance: few; len: 8; CDR3aa: SVELTEAF
v_gene: TRBV21-1; abundance: NA; len: 14; CDR3aa: ASSKACRGLCQPQH
v_gene: TRBV19; abundance: once; len: 18; CDR3aa: ASSIPATGQLNSNTGELF
v_gene: TRBV28; abundance: once; len: 13; CDR3aa: ASSLGQSPYNEQF
v_gene: TRBV12-3/TRBV12-4; abundance: few; len: 16; CDR3aa: ASSPLATRRGIEETQY